Below are 10 T cell receptor beta chains sequenced from a single sample in a study of tissue T cells after allogeneic stem cell transplantation. As to time point: mouse harvest day 7 after allogeneic transplant. The graft held 10^6 splenic CD5+ T cells and 10^7 T-cell-depleted bone marrow cells. Produced via immunoSEQ multiplex PCR; TCRdb's table is partial and in-frame only. The data show thousands of clones, approximately 42% seen once. The sample consisted of skin. Receptors were obtained from a female BALB/c mouse given C57BL/6 T cells with graft-versus-host disease after an allogeneic hematopoietic cell transplant.

This clone has just a few counts. The germline and genes are mouse ones. The CDR3 extends 1 residue past the end of the read, so its final part is completed from the germline J gene. V is TRBV26 and J is TRBJ1-6; D is ambiguous. TRBJ1-6 has ORF status, its function being uncertain. Germline loops: CDR1 KGHPV, CDR2 FQNQEV (reference sequence). The CDR3 loop spans 14 amino acids. V was clipped by 6 bases and J by 0 bases, with 6 bases between them. The CDR3 spells CASSPYSYNSPLYF. The DNA read from the CDR3 is TGTGCCAGCAGCCCTTATTCCTATAATTCGCCCCTCTAC.

In the case of this clone: Gene names are mouse gene names. The read ends 1 residue shy of where the CDR3 ends; the end is completed using the germline J gene. This rearrangement joins TRBV23 to TRBJ2-7; the DNA was not compared with TRBD1, the D call given in the table. CDR1 is KGHTA, CDR2 FQNQQP, per germline. This CDR3 is 15 amino acids long. The CDR3: CSSSPGTGSSYEQYF. CDR3 bases read: TGCTCCAGCAGTCCTGGGACAGGGAGCTCCTATGAACAGTAC.

This clone was seen only a few times. The germline and genes are mouse ones. The read ends 1 residue before the CDR3 terminus; that terminus is restored from the germline J gene. V and J are TRBV23 and TRBJ1-4; TRBD1, as called in the table, went unchecked against the DNA. From germline, CDR1 is KGHTA and CDR2 FQNQQP. The CDR3 extends over 14 amino acids. The CDR3 protein is CSSSPGQGNERLFF. The CDR3 DNA, read in part, is TGCTCCAGCAGTCCGGGACAGGGGAACGAAAGATTATTT.

This clone was seen a handful of times. The gene names here belong to mouse. Coverage ceases 1 residue before the CDR3 finishes, and the germline J gene fills in the end. This chain connects TRBV15 to TRBJ1-1; the D gene is possibly TRBD1 (6 bases). Germline V CDR1 and CDR2: SGHND, FRSKSL. The CDR3 sequence is 14 residues long. V was clipped by 2 bases and J by 4 bases, with 11 bases between them. The DNA read from the CDR3 is TGTGCCAGCAGTTTAACAGGGTGGGGCACAGAAGTCTTC. Protein sequence: CASSLTGWGTEVF. The whole CDR3 protein is CASSLTGWGTEVFF.

A word on this clone: The gene names given are mouse names. The CDR3 goes on 1 residue after the read ends, and that part is filled in from the germline J gene. This chain links TRBV3 with TRBJ2-3; the match to TRBD2 covers 9 bases. CDR1 and CDR2 (germline): SNHLY, FYNGKV (reference sequence). V trimming: 5 bases; J trimming: 0 bases; junction bases outside the gene matches: 3. CDR3 length: 15 residues. The CDR3: CASSRDWVSAETLYF. The CDR3 DNA, read in part, is TGTGCCAGCAGCCGGGACTGGGTTAGTGCAGAAACGCTGTAT.

This clone was observed a handful of times. The gene names given are mouse names. The CDR3 is cut off 1 residue early in the read; its end comes from the germline J gene. This rearrangement joins TRBV26 to TRBJ1-1; no clear D gene. Trimming removed 3 bases from V and 11 bases from J, with 10 bases in between. The CDR3 loop spans 11 amino acids. Germline CDR1 is KGHPV and CDR2 is FQNQEV (reference sequence). The covered CDR3 bases are TGTGCCAGCAGTCTAAGTTGGGAGGTCTTC. Its translation is CASSLSWEVF. The entire CDR3 is CASSLSWEVFF.

As concerns this clone: The genes and germline here are from mouse. The read gets to within 1 residue of the CDR3 end, and the germline J gene fills in the rest. The chain carries TRBV23 and TRBJ1-1; the DNA was not used to check the table's D call, TRBD1. The CDR3 has 13 amino acids. Per the germline V gene, CDR1 is KGHTA and CDR2 is FQNQQP. The CDR3 loop reads CSSRQGANTEVFF. The CDR3 DNA, read in part, is TGCTCCAGCAGGCAGGGGGCGAACACAGAAGTCTTC. Supplemented by reference TRBV23 and TRBJ1-1, the full variable domain reads DAAVTQKPRYLIKMKGQEAEMKCIPEKGHTAVFWYQQKQSKELKFLIYFQNQQPLDQIDMVKERFSAVCPSSSLCSLGIRTCEAEDSALYLCSSRQGANTEVFFGKGTRLTVV.

Remarks on this clone: Mouse names are used for the genes. The CDR3 is cut off 1 residue early in the read; its end comes from the germline J gene. The gene calls are TRBV26 and TRBJ1-4; D is perhaps TRBD1 (5 bases). Trimming left V 3 bases short and J 0 bases short, with 8 bases between. This CDR3 spans 15 amino acids. Germline V gene sequence: CDR1 KGHPV, CDR2 FQNQEV (reference sequence). The CDR3 here is CASSLGRVSNERLFF. The covered CDR3 bases are TGTGCCAGCAGTCTAGGCAGGGTTTCCAACGAAAGATTATTT. The full variable domain, with the rest looked up from reference TRBV26 and TRBJ1-4, is NSKVIQTPRYLVKGQGQKAKMRCIPEKGHPVVFWYQQNKNNEFKFLINFQNQEVLQQIDMTEKRFSAECPSNSPCSLEIQSSEAGDSALYLCASSLGRVSNERLFFGHGTKLSVL.

Remarks on this clone: Gene names refer to mouse genes. The read gets to within 1 residue of the CDR3 end, and the germline J gene fills in the rest. V gene TRBV13-1 combines with J gene TRBJ2-7; a weak D match, TRBD2 (7 bases). The V and J ends lost 3 bases and 7 bases respectively, with 11 bases between them. Germline values: CDR1 NSHNY, CDR2 SYGAGN. The CDR3 runs 12 residues. The CDR3 spells CASSGGAREQYF. The CDR3 DNA, read in part, is TGTGCCAGCAGTGGGGGGGCGCGGGAACAGTAC.

By sample share, this clone is medium-sized. Each gene name is a mouse one. The DNA ends 1 residue before the CDR3 does, and the rest of the CDR3 is filled in from the germline J gene. V usage is TRBV14 and J usage is TRBJ2-7; 7 positions match TRBD2. The CDR3 has 12 amino acids. The junction had 3 bases not matched to a gene; V was cut back by 2 bases and J by 7 bases. Per the germline V gene, CDR1 is SGHDT and CDR2 is FRDEAV. CDR3 sequence reads: CASSFGGREQYF. CDR3 DNA (partial): TGTGCCAGCAGTTTTGGGGGGAGAGAACAGTAC.